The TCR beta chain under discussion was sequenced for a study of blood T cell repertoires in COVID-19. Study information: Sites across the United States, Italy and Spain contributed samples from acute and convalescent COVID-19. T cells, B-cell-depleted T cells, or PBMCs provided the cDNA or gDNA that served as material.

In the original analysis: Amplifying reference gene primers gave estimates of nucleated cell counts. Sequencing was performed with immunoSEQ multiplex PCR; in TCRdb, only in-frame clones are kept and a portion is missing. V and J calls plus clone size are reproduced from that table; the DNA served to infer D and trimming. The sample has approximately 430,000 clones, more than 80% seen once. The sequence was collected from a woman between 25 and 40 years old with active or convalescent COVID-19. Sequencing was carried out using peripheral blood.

The CDR3 loop is CASSDLRAGGTDTQYF. For the CDR3, the DNA is TGTGCCAGCAGTGACCTCAGAGCGGGAGGGACAGATACGCAGTATTTT. This chain joins TRBV6-1 and TRBJ2-3, with TRBD2 matching over 10 bases. The CDR3 is made up of 16 amino acids. The V segment lost 3 bases and the J segment 3 bases; nucleotides outside the gene matches: 6. CDR1 and CDR2 from the germline V gene are MNHNS and SASEGT.